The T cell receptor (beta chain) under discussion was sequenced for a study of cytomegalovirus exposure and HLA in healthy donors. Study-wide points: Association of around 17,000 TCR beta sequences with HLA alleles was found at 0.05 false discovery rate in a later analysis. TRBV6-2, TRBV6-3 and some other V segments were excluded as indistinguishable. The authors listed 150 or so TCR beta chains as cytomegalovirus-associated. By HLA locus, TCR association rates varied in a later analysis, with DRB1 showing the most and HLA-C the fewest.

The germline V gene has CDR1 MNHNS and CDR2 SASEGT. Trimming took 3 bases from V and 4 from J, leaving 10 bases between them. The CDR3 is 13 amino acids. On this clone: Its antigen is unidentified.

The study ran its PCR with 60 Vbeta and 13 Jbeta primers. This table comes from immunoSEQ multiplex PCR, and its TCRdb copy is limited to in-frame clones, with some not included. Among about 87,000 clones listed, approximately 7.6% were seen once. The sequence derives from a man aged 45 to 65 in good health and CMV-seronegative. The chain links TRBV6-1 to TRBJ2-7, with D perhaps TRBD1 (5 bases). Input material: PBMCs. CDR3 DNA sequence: TGTGCCAGCAGTGAGCTCAGGGCGTACGAGCAGTACGTC. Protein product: CASSELRAYEQYV.